The 2 T cell receptor beta chains reported below all come from one sample, sequenced in a study of T-cell memory formation after mild COVID-19 (dated by TCRdb to the early 2020s). The library was generated by 5' RACE. The sequencing machine was an Illumina NovaSeq 6000. TCRdb reprocessed the public reads (quality trimming at Q25 with fastp, clone calling with MiXCR) and kept in-frame beta chains. Rows with one shared CDR3 protein collapse into an entry with the most common genes and DNA. This sample is represented by about half a million distinct CDR3 sequences; about 18% of them were singletons. Clones ranked in the top ten supply around an eighth of the sample. The specimen sequenced was PBMCs or a T cell subset sorted from them (not recorded which). The receptor set was obtained from an adult woman who had mild COVID-19 (a few samples of this study predate the infection). The sample titles of this study are shuffled in the database, so cell type and time point are left out; the donor was told from shared clones.

This clonotype showed up just a few times. This rearrangement joins TRBV6-1 to TRBJ2-3; D is possibly TRBD1 or TRBD2 (5 bases each). Trimming took off 5 bases at V and 0 bases at J, with 24 bases between the two ends. This CDR3 has 19 residues. Germline V gene data show CDR1 as MNHNS and CDR2 as SASEGT. The CDR3 DNA reads TGTGCCAGCAGTTACCCGTCCGGGACGCATCGCCCTAGCACAGATACGCAGTATTTT. Protein sequence: CASSYPSGTHRPSTDTQYF.

This sequence joins TRBV24-1 and TRBJ2-6; no firm D call. Trimming shortened V by 5 bases and J by 0 bases, and 7 bases separated the two germline ends. CDR1 KGHDR and CDR2 SFDVKD come from the germline V gene. The CDR3 length is 15 residues. The CDR3 sequence is CATSVVISGANVLTF. The CDR3 nucleotides are TGTGCCACCAGTGTCGTTATCTCTGGGGCCAACGTCCTGACTTTC.